The entry below gives a single T cell receptor (beta chain) sequence along with its context. Its antigen remains unknown. The sample originates from a study of blood T cells in healthy people across ages. General study results and limits: From one million sequenced T cells, diversity estimates were lower bounds.

Primers used in a second PCR of about 7 to 12 cycles were a sample-barcoded 5' primer and a J-beta primer mix. TCRdb fed the 5' RACE reads into MiXCR, producing one record per CDR3 protein. Counted here are about 640,000 distinct CDR3 sequences, under 70% occurring once; the ten biggest clones make up 30% to 45%. Germline lookup yields CDR1 SNHLY and CDR2 FYNNEI. The V gene lost 10 bases and the J gene lost 5 bases, with 15 bases spanning the gap. This CDR3 contains 13 residues. The chain carries TRBV2 and TRBJ2-1; D might be TRBD1 (6 bases). The specimen was blood. The sequence came from a man aged 55-75 years in good health. This chain's CDR3 is CATRQGPNNEQFF. The CDR3 coding sequence is TGTGCCACCAGGCAGGGGCCGAACAATGAGCAGTTCTTC.